This T cell receptor (beta chain) was observed in a study of T-cell reconstitution after alpha-beta-depleted transplantation in children. This clonotype has just a few counts. V lost 5 bases and J 2 bases, leaving 16 bases between the germline ends. The CDR3 loop spans 15 amino acids. Germline CDR1 SGHRS, CDR2 YFSETQ. Preparation of the TCRbeta library was carried out with unique molecular identifiers. TCRdb ran MiXCR on the PCR reads and lists one entry per CDR3 protein. The sample has around 580,000 distinct CDR3 sequences, over 25% seen once. The receptor's source is a boy in the first two years of life with Wiskott-Aldrich syndrome, due to receive a stem cell transplant. The sample in question was PBMCs, obtained before TCRalphabeta/CD19-depleted stem cell transplant. The genes are TRBV5-1 and TRBJ2-5; no clear D. The CDR3 here is CASRKLSGQQETQYF. CDR3 DNA: TGCGCCAGCAGGAAGTTAAGTGGGCAGCAAGAGACCCAGTACTTC.